This TCR beta chain was observed in a study of blood T cell repertoires in COVID-19 (dated by TCRdb to 2020 to 2022). Turning to the overall study: Samples from collaborators originated in the United States, Italy and Spain and spanned both the acute and convalescent phases of COVID-19. The material from the prospective study consisted of cDNA or gDNA derived from T cells, B-cell-depleted T cells, or PBMCs. The dataset comprised deeply sampled blood TCRbeta repertoires from subjects exposed to, actively infected with, or recovered from COVID-19. The repertoires were released in a freely available public database meant as a resource for research on the immune response to SARS-CoV-2. The samples were drawn from two sources: the first 160 participants of the ongoing ImmuneRACE study, and 950 to 1,500 subjects contributed by 6 global collaborators. The sample metadata nearly always contained a de-identified subject ID, COVID-19 status, age in years and sex. Where available, HLA class I and class II types were obtained from metadata supplied by the sample provider rather than from assay-based typing. The paper as a whole reports these results and caveats: How much clinical and demographic metadata was included differed by source and by participant, and the metadata was provided uncurated.

Trimming removed 2 bases from V and 6 bases from J, leaving 16 bases between the germline ends. Via the germline V gene, CDR1 is MDHEN and CDR2 SYDVKM. From its cysteine to its phenylalanine, the CDR3 spans 15 amino acids. The DNA shown is the 45-base CDR3, in frame from base 1. For this clone: This receptor's antigen is unknown. Per-base qualities were not stored, and no clone one base away is much larger.

The collaborating institutions used their own protocols to collect whole blood in K2EDTA tubes. For TCRbeta analysis, collaborators shipped samples as frozen whole blood, isolated PBMCs, or DNA extracted from either of those sample types. The immunoSEQ Assay, a bias-controlled multiplex PCR, was used to amplify TCRbeta CDR3 regions from genomic DNA. The original methods were these. The number of nucleated cells in each sample was estimated by amplification of reference gene primers within the assay. To quantify the absolute abundance of each unique TCRbeta CDR3 rearrangement, sequence reads were collapsed and filtered. For each sample, productive Simpson clonality was calculated as the square root of Simpson's diversity index across productive rearrangements. Sourced from immuneACCESS, this table was stored by TCRdb with only in-frame sequences that have V and J called. A share of the clones is absent; for the studies checked, an unresolved V gene accounts for under half, and the remainder has no known explanation. For V, J and clone size, that table is used; D and trimming come from the DNA. In all, the sample holds over 150,000 clones, and approximately 88% of those were seen once. The ten biggest clones cover 8% to 9.5% of the sample.

Recombination linked TRBV28 to TRBJ1-1; the D gene cannot be resolved reliably. Sequenced sample: peripheral blood. The clonotype was recovered from a woman of 80 years or more with active or convalescent COVID-19. The DNA sequence is TGTGCCAGCAGTTTACCCCGACATGTCAGGCCTGAAGCTTTCTTT. Its translation reads: CASSLPRHVRPEAFF.